One sample yielded the 15 T cell receptor beta chains listed below, sequenced in a study of T cells after posttransplantation cyclophosphamide. The naive gate required viable CD3+CD4+ or CD3+CD8+ cells with CCR7+CD45RA+CD45RO-CD95-CD27+CD28+ phenotype. Data came from immunoSEQ multiplex PCR; TCRdb stores just in-frame clones and leaves some out. The data show under 35,000 clones, 75% to 95% seen once. Sequenced: naive CD4+ T cells sorted from PBMCs. These receptors were taken from a woman in her sixties in good health, CMV-negative, and a related stem cell transplant donor.

The chain carries TRBV28 and TRBJ2-7; perhaps TRBD1 as D (7 bases). V gave up 8 bases and J gave up 0 bases, with 23 bases separating them. The CDR3 has 17 residues. Germline CDR1 is MDHEN and CDR2 is SYDVKM. The CDR3 nucleotides read TGTGCCAGCTCGCGGACAGGCCTAGCGACAAGCTCCTACGAGCAGTACTTC. As protein: CASSRTGLATSSYEQYF. Complete variable domain (other parts from reference TRBV28 and TRBJ2-7): DVKVTQSSRYLVKRTGEKVFLECVQDMDHENMFWYRQDPGLGLRLIYFSYDVKMKEKGDIPEGYSVSREKKERFSLILESASTNQTSMYLCASSRTGLATSSYEQYFGPGTRLTVT.

The chain uses TRBV7-9 and TRBJ2-1, with 7 bases aligning to TRBD2. This CDR3 is 14 amino acids long. V trimming: 3 bases; J trimming: 9 bases; junction bases outside the gene matches: 8. In germline, CDR1 is SEHNR, CDR2 FQNEAQ (reference sequence). CDR3 sequence: CASSFLAAEGEQFF. The CDR3 bases are TGTGCCAGCAGCTTCCTAGCGGCAGAAGGTGAGCAGTTCTTC.

The V gene is TRBV6-5, the J gene TRBJ1-6, with TRBD1 matching over 10 bases. The CDR3 has 15 residues. With 4 bases clipped from V and 9 bases from J, the junction kept 6 bases outside the gene matches. Germline V gene sequence: CDR1 MNHEY, CDR2 SVGAGI. The CDR3 reads CASSWDRGSRSPLHF. CDR3 nucleotides: TGTGCCAGCAGTTGGGACAGGGGCTCCCGTTCACCCCTCCACTTT.

This chain links TRBV4-1 with TRBJ2-5; D remains ambiguous. Between the trimmed V and J ends, which lost 5 bases and 5 bases, there was a span of 15 bases. The CDR3 runs to 14 residues. Germline CDR1 is MGHRA and CDR2 is YSYEKL. CDR3 nucleotides: TGCGCCAGCAGCTCCGACGGAGCAGCTGAGACCCAGTACTTC. It is translated as CASSSDGAAETQYF.

The chain uses TRBV7-3 and TRBJ2-2; 7 bases line up with TRBD2. The CDR3 has 15 amino acids. J was trimmed by 3 bases and V by 4 bases; bases with no gene match: 5. The germline V gene has CDR1 SGHTA and CDR2 FQGTGA. CDR3 sequence: CASSYGTTHTGELFF. Here the CDR3 DNA reads TGTGCCAGCAGCTATGGGACTACTCACACCGGGGAGCTGTTTTTT.

V is TRBV6-4 and J is TRBJ1-1, with 8 nucleotides matching TRBD1. The CDR3 consists of 13 residues. V trimming: 6 bases; J trimming: 1 base; junction bases outside the gene matches: 1. Looked up from germline, CDR1 is MRHNA and CDR2 is SNTAGT. The CDR3 here is CASSDRGNTEAFF. The CDR3, as DNA: TGTGCCAGCAGCGACAGGGGGAACACTGAAGCTTTCTTT.

The DNA for the CDR3 is TGTGCCAGTAGCCACGGGGGGAGCTCCTACAATGAGCAGTTCTTC. This codes for CASSHGGSSYNEQFF. This sequence joins TRBV19 and TRBJ2-1, with 7 bases identical to TRBD2. Germline CDR1 is LNHDA and CDR2 is SQIVND (reference sequence). The CDR3 is made up of 15 amino acids. With 6 bases clipped from V and 0 bases from J, the junction kept 5 bases outside the gene matches.

The CDR3 sequence is CSVETLGGIYDYGYTF. In DNA form, the CDR3 reads TGCAGCGTTGAAACCCTAGGAGGGATTTACGACTATGGCTACACCTTC. J is TRBJ1-2 and V is TRBV29-1; no reliable D call. In germline, CDR1 is SQVTM, CDR2 ANQGSEA. The ends were cut back, 2 bases at V and 3 bases at J, with 19 bases in the middle. This CDR3 region has 16 residues.

This clone was detected only a few times. This chain connects TRBV10-1 to TRBJ2-3; TRBD2 matches at 8 bases. V gave up 4 bases and J gave up 14 bases; unmatched junction bases: 8. Germline loops: CDR1 WNHNN, CDR2 SYGVQD (reference sequence). The CDR3 loop spans 12 amino acids. The CDR3 loop reads CASSGAGGGLYF. The DNA for the CDR3 is TGCGCCAGCAGTGGGGCGGGGGGCGGTCTGTATTTT.

This clone showed up just once. The V gene is TRBV5-1, the J gene TRBJ2-5; 12 bases line up with TRBD1. CDR1 is SGHRS and CDR2 is YFSETQ in the germline V gene. The ends lost 4 bases at V and 5 bases at J; junction bases unmatched: 9. This CDR3 is 16 amino acids long. CDR3 protein: CASSETGTGGSETQYF. The CDR3 DNA reads TGCGCCAGCAGCGAAACCGGGACAGGGGGCAGTGAGACCCAGTACTTC.

The chain employs TRBV9 and TRBJ2-3; 11 nucleotides match TRBD2. This CDR3 spans 15 amino acids. With 4 bases clipped from V and 6 bases from J, the junction kept 7 bases outside the gene matches. The germline gives CDR1 SGDLS, CDR2 YYNGEE. The CDR3 DNA reads as TGTGCCAGCAGCATCCCCGGGACTAGCGGCGATACGCAGTATTTT. Protein sequence: CASSIPGTSGDTQYF.

J is TRBJ2-6 and V is TRBV28; possible D gene TRBD2, 5 bases. V lost 9 bases, J lost 1 base, and 7 bases lay in between. Germline V gene lookup returns CDR1 MDHEN and CDR2 SYDVKM. The CDR3 contains 13 residues. CDR3 loop: CASEGSGANVLTF. In DNA form, the CDR3 reads TGTGCCAGTGAGGGATCTGGGGCCAACGTCCTGACTTTC.

This chain connects TRBV6-1 to TRBJ2-7; 9 bases are a match to TRBD2. The CDR3 runs 14 residues. Germline V gene sequence: CDR1 MNHNS, CDR2 SASEGT. J gave up 4 bases and V 2 bases, and 3 bases lay outside the gene matches. This CDR3 is CASSEFSGSYEQYF. Written as DNA, the CDR3 is TGTGCCAGCAGTGAATTTAGCGGGAGTTACGAGCAGTACTTC.

The V and J genes are TRBV30 and TRBJ2-7; 9 positions match TRBD1. This CDR3 spans 16 amino acids. Germline CDR1 is GTSNPN and CDR2 is SVGIG (reference sequence). After removal of 2 bases from V and 5 bases from J, the junction contained 13 bases not matched to a gene. The CDR3 sequence: CAWSPPPGQGRDEQYF. The CDR3 DNA sequence: TGTGCCTGGAGTCCCCCACCGGGACAGGGAAGGGACGAGCAGTACTTC.

V gene TRBV28 combines with J gene TRBJ1-2, with D hard to call. The V and J ends lost 4 bases and 4 bases respectively, with 13 bases between them. There are 14 residues in the CDR3. Germline values: CDR1 MDHEN, CDR2 SYDVKM. For the CDR3, the DNA is TGTGCCAGCAGTTCCCAGGTCAAACGCTATGGCTACACCTTC. It codes for CASSSQVKRYGYTF.